Reported below is one T cell receptor beta chain. Its antigen is as yet unknown. The CDR3 covers 15 residues. Germline assignment: CDR1 MNHEY and CDR2 SVGAGI. With 4 bases clipped from V and 5 bases from J, the junction kept 7 bases outside the gene matches. This sample was taken from a study of OX40 agonist ivuxolimab in advanced cancers. Study-wide points: Still undetermined is the antigen specificity of the expanded peripheral T cells.

The assay was immunoSEQ multiplex PCR, and TCRdb's table has in-frame clones only and misses some. The data hold fewer than 85,000 clones, with more than 75% observed a single time. Specimen: CD4+ or CD8+ T cells sorted from blood, collected in a trial of the OX40 agonist ivuxolimab. The origin of this receptor is an adult with an advanced solid tumor such as melanoma, head and neck, liver or kidney cancer. The chain carries TRBV6-5 and TRBJ2-1; 8 bases line up with TRBD2. The CDR3 region has the DNA TGTGCCAGCAGTTTTGCGGGAGGCCCTAACAATGAGCAGTTCTTC. It yields the protein CASSFAGGPNNEQFF.